This T cell receptor (beta chain) was identified during a study of identical twins. Study-wide results and caveats: With abundant cord blood beta clonotypes, insertions were fewer; memory repertoires showed no such pattern.

From the 5' RACE reads, TCRdb called clonotypes with MiXCR, one entry per CDR3 protein. The sample records 1.5 million to 2 million distinct CDR3 sequences, about 30% being singletons. This clonotype was counted a few times. Antigen specificity is unknown. The TCR comes from a newborn girl in good health. The specimen was cord blood.

For the CDR3, the DNA is TGCAGTGCTAGAGGACTAGCGGGAGAGCGGGAGCAGTACTTC. Its translation: CSARGLAGEREQYF. The chain recombines TRBV20-1 with TRBJ2-7; 12 bases are shared with TRBD2. V lost 1 base and J lost 7; bases outside the gene matches: 5. CDR3 length: 14 amino acids. Germline CDR1 is DFQATT and CDR2 is SNEGSKA (reference sequence).